This T cell receptor beta chain was sequenced during a study of radiation and T cells in renal cell carcinoma. CDR1 is SSHAT, CDR2 FNYEAQ, per germline (reference sequence). The V and J ends lost 1 base and 2 bases respectively, with 8 bases between them. The CDR3 runs 14 residues. Some clones are missing from TCRdb's copy, which holds only in-frame ones; the method was immunoSEQ multiplex PCR. The table includes about 49,000 clones, around 83% detected once. The time point: baseline pretreatment blood. Treatment reported: 15 Gy SBRT to primary tumor, nephrectomy 4 weeks later. V and J are TRBV7-7 and TRBJ2-5; perhaps D is TRBD1 or TRBD2 (5 bases each). The receptor's source is a woman in her 70s with renal cell carcinoma. The sample in question was blood, obtained from a patient whose treatment included radiotherapy and nephrectomy. The CDR3 DNA follows: TGTGCCAGCAGCTTAGTTGGGGGACAAGAGACCCAGTACTTC. Protein product: CASSLVGGQETQYF.